This is a list of T cell receptor beta chains from one sample in a study of blood T cell repertoires in COVID-19. Produced via immunoSEQ multiplex PCR; TCRdb's table is partial and in-frame only. Found here are 200,000 to 300,000 clones, about 87% of them singletons; the top ten hold more than 6.5%. The source material was peripheral blood. The receptors stem from a woman in her 70s with active or convalescent COVID-19. Each CDR3 is given with its conserved first and last residue. The D gene is left open where the match is weak. Clone size is given for some rows only: seen once, a few or many times, or a class if the clone is expanded.

j_call | clone_size | v_call | d_call | cdr3_aa | cdr3_nt
TRBJ1-5 | . | TRBV7-4 | TRBD1 | CASSPGQGNQPQHF | TGTGCCAGCAGCCCGGGACAGGGGAATCAGCCCCAGCATTTT
TRBJ2-2 | . | TRBV5-4 | TRBD1 | CASSPPDRSANTGELFF | TGTGCCAGCAGCCCGCCGGACAGGTCCGCGAACACCGGGGAGCTGTTTTTT
TRBJ2-5 | once | TRBV7-2 | TRBD2 | CASSLVRTSGGHSDF | TGTGCCAGCAGCTTAGTGAGGACTAGCGGGGGTCATAGCGACTTC
TRBJ1-5 | . | TRBV9 | . | CASSAGRTGQPQHF | TGTGCCAGCAGCGCGGGTCGGACTGGACAGCCCCAGCATTTT
TRBJ1-5 | few | TRBV6-1 | . | CASSEAPLQHF | TGTGCCAGCAGTGAGGCCCCCCTCCAGCATTTT
TRBJ1-2 | . | TRBV11-2 | . | CASSLGTAQGYGYTF | TGTGCCAGCAGCTTAGGAACAGCCCAAGGCTATGGCTACACCTTC
TRBJ2-7 | . | TRBV5-1 | TRBD1 | CASSLGGTDSYEQYF | TGCGCCAGCAGCTTGGGAGGGACAGACTCCTACGAGCAGTACTTC
TRBJ2-1 | . | TRBV12-3/TRBV12-4 | . | CASSLSGRGIF | TGTGCCAGCAGTTTGTCGGGTCGGGGGATCTTC
TRBJ1-4 | . | TRBV5-6 | TRBD1 | CASSLVGTEGNEKLFF | TGTGCCAGCAGCTTGGTGGGGACAGAAGGAAATGAAAAACTGTTTTTT
TRBJ2-5 | . | TRBV3-1/TRBV3-2 | . | CASSQLGAGKETQYF | TGTGCCAGCAGCCAACTAGGGGCAGGGAAGGAGACCCAGTACTTC
TRBJ1-2 | . | TRBV12-3/TRBV12-4 | . | CASSSYRDGYTF | TGTGCCAGCAGCTCTTACAGGGACGGCTACACCTTC
TRBJ2-3 | . | TRBV5-4 | . | CASSFRSSGADTQYF | TGTGCCAGCAGCTTCCGATCCTCAGGGGCAGATACGCAGTATTTT
TRBJ1-1 | . | TRBV19 | . | CASSTWAAGANTEAFF | TGTGCCAGTAGTACGTGGGCGGCAGGGGCGAACACTGAAGCTTTCTTT
TRBJ1-1 | . | TRBV5-8 | TRBD1 | CASYQGQANTEAFF | TGTGCCAGCTACCAGGGACAGGCGAACACTGAAGCTTTCTTT
TRBJ2-3 | . | TRBV4-2 | TRBD2 | CASSQDPLAGGTDTQYF | TGTGCCAGCAGCCAAGATCCCCTAGCGGGGGGAACAGATACGCAGTATTTT
TRBJ1-6 | . | TRBV25-1 | TRBD1 | CASRGTGTTPLHF | TGTGCCAGTAGAGGGACAGGGACAACACCCCTCCACTTT
TRBJ2-7 | . | TRBV29-1 | . | CSVEILGSGAASSYEQYF | TGCAGCGTTGAGATTTTGGGGTCAGGGGCCGCGTCCTCCTACGAGCAGTACTTC
TRBJ2-5 | few | TRBV3-1/TRBV3-2 | TRBD2 | CASSLTPPAGGDETQYF | TGTGCCAGCAGCCTGACCCCCCCAGCGGGGGGTGATGAGACCCAGTACTTC
TRBJ1-1 | . | TRBV18 | . | CASAVVENTEAFF | TGTGCCAGCGCGGTTGTAGAGAACACTGAAGCTTTCTTT
TRBJ1-1 | . | TRBV18 | . | CASSEGQNTEAFF | TGTGCCAGCTCAGAAGGACAGAACACTGAAGCTTTCTTT
TRBJ2-2 | . | TRBV7-9 | . | CASSLALGNTGELFF | TGTGCCAGCAGCTTAGCCTTGGGCAACACCGGGGAGCTGTTTTTT
TRBJ1-5 | . | TRBV10-1 | TRBD1 | CASRDSGTGGQPQHF | TGCGCCAGCAGGGATTCCGGGACAGGGGGTCAGCCCCAGCATTTT
TRBJ1-3 | . | TRBV29-1 | TRBD1 | CSVGTGGGGNTIYF | TGCAGCGTTGGTACAGGGGGCGGAGGAAACACCATATATTTT
TRBJ1-1 | . | TRBV12-3/TRBV12-4 | . | CASSLQGGTEAFF | TGTGCCAGCAGTTTACAAGGGGGCACTGAAGCTTTCTTT
TRBJ1-5 | . | TRBV18 | . | CASSPLRGNQPQHF | TGTGCCAGCTCACCACTGCGAGGCAATCAGCCCCAGCATTTT
TRBJ2-1 | . | TRBV12-3/TRBV12-4 | . | CASRSRAPGQFF | TGTGCCAGCAGATCCAGGGCCCCTGGGCAGTTCTTC
TRBJ2-1 | . | TRBV27 | . | CASSPPGYNEQFF | TGTGCCAGCAGTCCACCGGGGTACAATGAGCAGTTCTTC
TRBJ1-1 | . | TRBV5-6 | TRBD1 | CASSKQGAWTEAFF | TGTGCCAGCAGTAAGCAGGGGGCGTGGACTGAAGCTTTCTTT
TRBJ2-7 | . | TRBV6-2/TRBV6-3 | . | CASSYNQAAYEQYF | TGTGCCAGCAGTTACAATCAGGCTGCCTACGAGCAGTACTTC
TRBJ1-3 | . | TRBV5-6 | . | CASSVDSGNTIYF | TGTGCCAGCAGCGTGGACAGTGGAAACACCATATATTTT
TRBJ1-2 | . | TRBV7-6 | . | CASSFRGLNGYTF | TGTGCCAGCAGCTTCCGAGGGCTGAATGGCTACACCTTC
TRBJ2-3 | . | TRBV4-3 | TRBD1 | CASSSRTGSPDTQYF | TGCGCCAGCAGCAGTAGGACAGGGTCCCCAGATACGCAGTATTTT
TRBJ1-1 | once | TRBV10-3 | . | CAITTGRDTEAFF | TGTGCCATCACAACAGGGAGGGACACTGAAGCTTTCTTT
TRBJ1-4 | few | TRBV5-1 | . | CASSLWGANEKLFF | TGCGCCAGCAGCTTGTGGGGAGCTAATGAAAAACTGTTTTTT
TRBJ2-3 | . | TRBV12-5 | TRBD2 | CASGLVLGGGAPDTQYF | TGTGCTAGTGGTTTGGTACTGGGCGGGGGGGCCCCAGATACGCAGTATTTT
TRBJ1-6 | . | TRBV5-5 | . | CASSLPPQGYSPLHF | TGTGCCAGCAGCCTCCCGCCACAGGGTTATTCACCCCTCCACTTT
TRBJ1-1 | . | TRBV5-1 | . | CASSLERMNTEAFF | TGCGCCAGCAGCTTGGAGAGGATGAACACTGAAGCTTTCTTT
TRBJ1-2 | . | TRBV7-2 | . | CASSFPTRPKDTF | TGTGCCAGCAGCTTCCCGACAAGGCCCAAAGACACCTTC
TRBJ2-3 | . | TRBV2 | . | CAGETDRTDTQYF | TGTGCCGGGGAGACGGACCGCACAGATACGCAGTATTTT
TRBJ1-4 | . | TRBV4-3 | . | CASSQDSGGRKEKLFF | TGCGCCAGCAGCCAAGATAGCGGGGGGAGAAAGGAAAAACTGTTTTTT
TRBJ2-7 | . | TRBV21-1 | . | CARLPGQGNYEQYF | TGTGCCAGATTACCGGGACAGGGGAACTACGAGCAGTACTTC
TRBJ1-1 | . | TRBV10-1 | . | CASSATGRDTEAFF | TGCGCCAGCAGTGCCACAGGACGGGACACTGAAGCTTTCTTT
TRBJ2-5 | . | TRBV19 | TRBD2 | CASSMRTSPGETQYF | TGTGCCAGTAGTATGAGGACTAGCCCGGGGGAGACCCAGTACTTC
TRBJ1-6 | . | TRBV6-5 | TRBD1 | CASSQGQGGGRALHF | TGTGCCAGCAGTCAGGGACAGGGGGGTGGCAGGGCCCTCCACTTT
TRBJ2-1 | . | TRBV9 | . | CASSPRHYNEQFF | TGTGCCAGCAGCCCCCGACACTACAATGAGCAGTTCTTC
TRBJ1-1 | . | TRBV10-3 | . | CAISFGSNTEAFF | TGTGCCATCAGTTTTGGTAGTAACACTGAAGCTTTCTTT